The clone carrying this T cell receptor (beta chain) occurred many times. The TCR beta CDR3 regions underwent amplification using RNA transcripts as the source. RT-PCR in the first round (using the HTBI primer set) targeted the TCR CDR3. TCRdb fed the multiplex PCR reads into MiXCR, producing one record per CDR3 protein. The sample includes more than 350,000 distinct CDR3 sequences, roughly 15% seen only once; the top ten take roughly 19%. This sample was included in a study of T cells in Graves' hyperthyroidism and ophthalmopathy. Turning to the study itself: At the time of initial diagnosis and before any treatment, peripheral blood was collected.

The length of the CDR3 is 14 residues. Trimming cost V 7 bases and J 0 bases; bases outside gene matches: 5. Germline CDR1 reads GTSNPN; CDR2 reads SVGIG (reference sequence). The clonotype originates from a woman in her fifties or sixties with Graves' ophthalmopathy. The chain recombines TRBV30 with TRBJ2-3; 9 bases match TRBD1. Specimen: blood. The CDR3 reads CALTGGQSTDTQYF. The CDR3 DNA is TGTGCCTTAACAGGGGGCCAAAGCACAGATACGCAGTATTTT.